These T cell receptor beta chains were read from a single sample in a study of blood T cell repertoires in COVID-19. Clones were sequenced by immunoSEQ multiplex PCR, and TCRdb holds only the in-frame ones, with some missing. The sample shows about 350,000 clones, roughly 87% of them seen only once. Input material: PBMCs or T cells enriched from blood (not recorded which). These receptors were collected from a woman aged 30 to 39 who had recovered from COVID-19. The CDR3 runs from the conserved cysteine through the conserved F or W. Not every row has a clone size; where given, it reads once, few, many or a size class.

V	size	CDR3
TRBV12-5	-	CASAGTGGDTNYGYTF
TRBV29-1	-	CSVAKSSGRAYEQYF
TRBV7-5	once	CARSLGSGGVIEETQYF
TRBV2	-	CASSDPRLAGGPDTQYF
TRBV5-1	-	CASSPGDSYEQYF
TRBV6-5	-	CASTRGQGYYEQYF
TRBV5-5	few	CASTPRGLPTDTQYF
TRBV15	-	CATSSSVGRGQEKLFF
TRBV29-1	-	CSARDRAYEQYF
TRBV9	-	CASSAQTESSYNEQFF
TRBV4-1	-	CASSQNSGITDTQYF
TRBV29-1	once	CSVEGQVYGYTF
TRBV7-6	-	CASSLGGAGELFF
TRBV3-1/TRBV3-2	-	CASSQEPRGQSAQHF
TRBV20-1	once	CSASNPRQGDYGYTF
TRBV27	-	CASSLGQGVYGYTF
TRBV5-1	once	CASSWTGPREKLFF